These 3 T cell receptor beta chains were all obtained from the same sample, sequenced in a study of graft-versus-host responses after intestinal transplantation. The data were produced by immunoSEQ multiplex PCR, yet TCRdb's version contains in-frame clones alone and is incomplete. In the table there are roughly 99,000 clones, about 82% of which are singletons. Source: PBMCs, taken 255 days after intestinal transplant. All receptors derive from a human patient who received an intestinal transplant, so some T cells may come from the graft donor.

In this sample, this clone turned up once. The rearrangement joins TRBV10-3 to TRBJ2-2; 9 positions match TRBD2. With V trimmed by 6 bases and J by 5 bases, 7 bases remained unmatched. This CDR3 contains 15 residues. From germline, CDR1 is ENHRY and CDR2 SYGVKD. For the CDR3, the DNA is TGTGCCATCAGGAACGCTAGCGGGGTAACCGGGGAGCTGTTTTTT. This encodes CAIRNASGVTGELFF.

The CDR3 here is CASLTGPNTEAFF. For the CDR3, the DNA is TGTGCCAGCTTGACCGGCCCAAACACTGAAGCTTTCTTT. The chain joins TRBV19 to TRBJ1-1; unclear D gene. The CDR3 sequence is 13 residues long. Per germline, CDR1 LNHDA and CDR2 SQIVND (reference sequence). V gave up 9 bases and J gave up 2 bases, with 13 bases separating them.

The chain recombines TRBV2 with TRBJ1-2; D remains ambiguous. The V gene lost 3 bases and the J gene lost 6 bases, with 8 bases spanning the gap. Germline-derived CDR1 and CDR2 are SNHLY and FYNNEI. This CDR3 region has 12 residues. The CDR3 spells CASSDPPDGYTF. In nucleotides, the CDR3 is TGTGCCAGCAGTGACCCTCCGGATGGCTACACCTTC.